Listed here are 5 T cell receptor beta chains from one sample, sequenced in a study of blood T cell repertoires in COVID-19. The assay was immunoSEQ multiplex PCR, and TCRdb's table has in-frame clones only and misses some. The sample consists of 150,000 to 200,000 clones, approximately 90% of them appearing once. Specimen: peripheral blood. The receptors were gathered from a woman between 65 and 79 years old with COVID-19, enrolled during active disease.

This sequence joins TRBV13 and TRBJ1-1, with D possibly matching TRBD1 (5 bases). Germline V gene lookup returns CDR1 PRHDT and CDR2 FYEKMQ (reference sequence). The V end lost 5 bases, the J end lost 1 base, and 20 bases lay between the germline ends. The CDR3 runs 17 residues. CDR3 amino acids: CASSPSRGNFPNTEAFF. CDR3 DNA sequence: TGTGCCAGCAGCCCATCTCGGGGGAATTTCCCGAACACTGAAGCTTTCTTT.

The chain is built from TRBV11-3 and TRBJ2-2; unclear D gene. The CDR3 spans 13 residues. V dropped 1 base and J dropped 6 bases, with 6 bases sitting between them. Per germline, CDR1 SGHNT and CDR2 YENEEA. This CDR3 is CASSLAFAGELFF. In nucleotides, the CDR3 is TGTGCCAGCAGCTTAGCTTTCGCCGGGGAGCTGTTTTTT.

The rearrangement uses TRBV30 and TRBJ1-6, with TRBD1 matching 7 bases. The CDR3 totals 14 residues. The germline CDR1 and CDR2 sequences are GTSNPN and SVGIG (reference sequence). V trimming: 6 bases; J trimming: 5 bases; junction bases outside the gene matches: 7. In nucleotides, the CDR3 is TGTGCCTGCCGCGGGACAGCGAATAATTCACCCCTCCACTTT. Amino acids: CACRGTANNSPLHF.

The chain's CDR3 is CASSITGNTGELFF. CDR3 DNA: TGTGCCAGCAGCATAACGGGGAACACCGGGGAGCTGTTTTTT. This chain links TRBV7-8 with TRBJ2-2; no clear D gene. V lost 5 bases to trimming and J lost 1 base, with 8 bases between them. This CDR3 contains 14 residues. Germline CDR1 is SGHVS and CDR2 is FQNEAQ.

CDR3 in DNA: TGTGCCAGCAGCCAACAGGCCCGAAGGGGAGGCTACACCTTC. Protein product: CASSQQARRGGYTF. The rearrangement links TRBV3-1 (or the pseudogene TRBV3-2) to TRBJ1-2; D is perhaps TRBD1 (5 bases). This CDR3 has 14 amino acids. Germline lookup yields CDR1 LGHDT and CDR2 YNNKEL (reference sequence). V gave up 2 bases and J gave up 8 bases, with 15 bases separating them.